Following are 18 T cell receptor beta chains from one sample sequenced in a study of vaccination effects on CD4 cells after COVID-19 (dated by TCRdb to about 2022). After roughly 11 days of culture, CD4+ T cells were isolated with the EasySep CD4+ T cell isolation kit. For these receptors, no antigen is known. Library prep was done by the immunoSEQ multiplex PCR assay. TCRdb took this table from immuneACCESS and kept in-frame rearrangements with V and J called. Such tables lack part of the clones; where checked against another copy, unresolved V genes explain under half of the gap, and the rest is unexplained. The sample yields around 27,000 clones; about 60% were counted once. The ten largest clones represent approximately 9.8% of the sample. The sample consisted of CD4+ T cells from PBMCs cultured without peptide, taken before COVID-19 vaccination. The receptor source for this set is a human donor who received a COVID-19 vaccine.

The chain couples TRBV7-8 to TRBJ1-3; unclear D gene. V was trimmed by 1 base and J by 0 bases, leaving 1 base between them. This CDR3 has 13 amino acids. Germline V gene sequence: CDR1 SGHVS, CDR2 FQNEAQ. CDR3: CASSLDSGNTIYF. As DNA, the CDR3 is TGTGCCAGCAGCTTAGACTCTGGAAACACCATATATTTT.

The chain is built from TRBV11-2 and TRBJ2-5; D call uncertain. The V gene lost 3 bases and the J gene lost 7 bases, with 12 bases spanning the gap. Germline CDR1 SGHAT, CDR2 FQNNGV. The CDR3 length is 13 residues. CDR3 amino acids: CASSLRRGVTQYF. In nucleotides, the CDR3 is TGTGCCAGCAGCTTGAGACGAGGAGTGACCCAGTACTTC.

This clone showed up just a few times. CDR3 in amino acids: CASSQGGLRGTYGYTF. In DNA, the CDR3 is TGTGCCAGCAGCCAAGGCGGTTTACGGGGAACCTATGGCTACACCTTC. The chain couples TRBV4-2 to TRBJ1-2; unclear D gene. Germline values: CDR1 LGHNA, CDR2 YNFKEQ. V was cut by 1 base and J by 4 bases, with 16 bases left in between. CDR3 length equals 16 residues.

This sequence joins TRBV27 and TRBJ1-2; TRBD1 aligns across 7 bases. V gave up 2 bases and J gave up 5 bases; unmatched junction bases: 11. The CDR3 is 16 amino acids. Germline loops: CDR1 MNHEY, CDR2 SMNVEV (reference sequence). CDR3 sequence: CASSLDFSYRGYGYTF. The CDR3 DNA is TGTGCCAGCAGTTTAGACTTTTCGTACAGGGGATATGGCTACACCTTC.

The chain is built from TRBV19 and TRBJ1-2; no definite D call. Trimming removed 3 bases from V and 1 base from J, with 12 bases in between. The CDR3 spans 15 residues. Germline CDR1 and CDR2: LNHDA and SQIVND (reference sequence). The CDR3 region has the DNA TGTGCCAGTAGTATTCATCGCCCCCTTAACTATGGCTACACCTTC. Residues: CASSIHRPLNYGYTF. The whole variable domain, filled in from reference TRBV19 and TRBJ1-2, reads DGGITQSPKYLFRKEGQNVTLSCEQNLNHDAMYWYRQDPGQGLRLIYYSQIVNDFQKGDIAEGYSVSREKKESFPLTVTSAQKNPTAFYLCASSIHRPLNYGYTFGSGTRLTVV.

This clone was seen a single time. The chain joins TRBV5-4 to TRBJ1-1, with D perhaps TRBD1 (5 bases). Trimming removed 4 bases at V and 6 bases at J, with 19 bases between. The CDR3 runs 15 residues. Germline values: CDR1 SGHNT, CDR2 YYREEE (reference sequence). The CDR3 sequence is CASSTPDRGVAEAFF. CDR3 nucleotide sequence: TGTGCCAGCAGCACCCCGGACCGGGGGGTCGCTGAAGCTTTCTTT. The variable domain in full, with the rest retrieved from reference TRBV5-4 and TRBJ1-1, is ETGVTQSPTHLIKTRGQQVTLRCSSQSGHNTVSWYQQALGQGPQFIFQYYREEENGRGNFPPRFSGLQFPNYSSELNVNALELDDSALYLCASSTPDRGVAEAFFGQGTRLTVV.

This chain joins TRBV10-1 and TRBJ1-6; 9 bases match TRBD1. In germline, CDR1 is WNHNN, CDR2 SYGVQD (reference sequence). Trimming removed 8 bases from V and 7 bases from J; junction bases left unmatched: 6. There are 14 residues in the CDR3. CDR3 nucleotides: TGCGCCAGCGGACCGGGACAGGGAAATTCACCCCTCCACTTT. Amino acid sequence: CASGPGQGNSPLHF.

This clone has more than one count but fewer than ten. The chain carries TRBV7-9 and TRBJ1-2; tentative D call: TRBD1 (5 bases). The V gene lost 4 bases and the J gene lost 2 bases, with 11 bases spanning the gap. Germline values: CDR1 SEHNR, CDR2 FQNEAQ (reference sequence). The CDR3 covers 14 residues. CDR3 residues: CASSSGLTNYGYTF. As DNA, the CDR3 is TGTGCCAGCAGCTCGGGACTGACCAACTATGGCTACACCTTC.

The CDR3 sequence is CASSKPWDRGQIDPGDEQFF. In DNA, the CDR3 is TGTGCCAGCAGCAAACCCTGGGACAGGGGGCAAATCGATCCGGGGGATGAGCAGTTCTTC. V is TRBV21-1 and J is TRBJ2-1; the table names TRBD1, a call not compared with the DNA. TRBV21-1 is reported as a pseudogene. This CDR3 is built from 20 residues.

J is TRBJ2-2 and V is TRBV6-2 or TRBV6-3; D possibly corresponds to TRBD2 (6 bases). Germline CDR1 is MNHEY and CDR2 is SVGEGT. The CDR3 loop spans 14 amino acids. Trimming took off 4 bases at V and 6 bases at J, with 12 bases between the two ends. CDR3 nucleotide sequence: TGTGCCAGCAGTTCGCCCCTAGCGTCCGGGGAGCTGTTTTTT. This gives the protein CASSSPLASGELFF.

The gene calls are TRBV19 and TRBJ2-7; maybe TRBD2 (5 bases). V lost 5 bases and J 3 bases, leaving 11 bases between the germline ends. Germline values: CDR1 LNHDA, CDR2 SQIVND (reference sequence). The CDR3 runs to 13 residues. CDR3 in amino acids: CASSGPGFYEQYF. CDR3 DNA: TGTGCCAGTAGTGGGCCGGGATTCTACGAGCAGTACTTC.

The chain links TRBV6-6 to TRBJ2-2; D possibly corresponds to TRBD1 (6 bases). This CDR3 comprises 15 residues. The germline gives CDR1 MNHNY, CDR2 SVGAGI (reference sequence). Trimming stripped 8 bases from V and 1 base from J, with 14 bases between. The CDR3 reads CASRSGTLNTGELFF. Here the CDR3 DNA reads TGTGCCAGCCGTTCCGGGACATTGAACACCGGGGAGCTGTTTTTT.

The CDR3 nucleotides are TGTGCCAGCAGCCCCCGCGGAACCTACAATGAGCAGTTCTTC. It codes for CASSPRGTYNEQFF. The V gene is TRBV9, the J gene TRBJ2-1, with D uncertain. This CDR3 contains 14 residues. Germline lookup yields CDR1 SGDLS and CDR2 YYNGEE. V was cut by 4 bases and J by 2 bases, with 10 bases left in between. Together with reference TRBV9 and TRBJ2-1, the CDR3 gives the full variable domain: DSGVTQTPKHLITATGQRVTLRCSPRSGDLSVYWYQQSLDQGLQFLIQYYNGEERAKGNILERFSAQQFPDLHSELNLSSLELGDSALYFCASSPRGTYNEQFFGPGTRLTVL.

The chain carries TRBV27 and TRBJ2-1; D is perhaps TRBD2 (5 bases). Germline assignment: CDR1 MNHEY and CDR2 SMNVEV (reference sequence). The CDR3 extends over 13 amino acids. Trimming shortened V by 1 base and J by 11 bases, and 12 bases separated the two germline ends. CDR3 sequence reads: CASSLYRGSQQFF. CDR3 nucleotides: TGTGCCAGCAGTTTATACCGGGGATCTCAGCAGTTCTTC.

This clone was seen a handful of times. The chain is built from TRBV3-1 (or the pseudogene TRBV3-2) and TRBJ2-1, with 8 bases fitting TRBD2. The CDR3 runs to 13 residues. V lost 4 bases and J lost 6; bases outside the gene matches: 2. Germline V gives CDR1 LGHDT, CDR2 YNNKEL (reference sequence). DNA of the CDR3: TGTGCCAGCAGCCGAGGGACTAGCAATGAGCAGTTCTTC. Translated, it gives CASSRGTSNEQFF.

The chain joins TRBV5-6 to TRBJ1-4; 7 bases line up with TRBD1. Trimming took 7 bases from V and 6 from J; bases not matched to a gene: 9. Germline V gene sequence: CDR1 SGHDT, CDR2 YYEEEE. The CDR3 extends over 14 amino acids. The CDR3 DNA reads TGTGCCAGCTCGAGGGGGCATATGGATGAAAAACTGTTTTTT. Amino acids: CASSRGHMDEKLFF.

V gene TRBV7-9 combines with J gene TRBJ1-2, with TRBD1 identical over 8 bases. CDR3 length: 14 amino acids. V lost 5 bases and J lost 4; bases outside the gene matches: 6. The germline V gene has CDR1 SEHNR and CDR2 FQNEAQ (reference sequence). CDR3 amino acids: CASSIQTGVYGYTF. In DNA, the CDR3 is TGTGCCAGCAGCATCCAGACAGGGGTCTATGGCTACACCTTC.

This clone has only a few counts. V usage is TRBV5-1 and J usage is TRBJ1-3; TRBD1 is a possible D gene (5 bases). V dropped 4 bases and J dropped 0 bases, with 8 bases sitting between them. CDR3 length: 14 residues. CDR1 and CDR2 (germline): SGHRS, YFSETQ. Written as DNA, the CDR3 is TGCGCCAGCAGCCCGCAGGGCTCTGGAAACACCATATATTTT. Its translation: CASSPQGSGNTIYF.